Presented here are 30 T cell receptor beta chains from one specimen sequenced in a study of T-cell reconstitution after alpha-beta-depleted transplantation in children. This sample's TCRbeta library carried unique molecular identifier barcodes. From the PCR reads, TCRdb called clonotypes with MiXCR, one entry per CDR3 protein. The sample comprises nearly 200,000 distinct CDR3 sequences, just under 6.5% of which are singletons, and under 5% rests with the top ten. This specimen consisted of PBMCs, obtained before TCRalphabeta/CD19-depleted stem cell transplant. Receptor source: a girl less than two years old with combined immunodeficiency, due to receive a stem cell transplant.

This clonotype has ten or more counts. The V gene is TRBV2, the J gene TRBJ2-3, with D possibly TRBD1 on 5 matching bases. V was cut by 6 bases and J by 3 bases, with 10 bases left in between. Per the germline V gene, CDR1 is SNHLY and CDR2 is FYNNEI. The length of the CDR3 is 13 residues. CDR3 loop: CASRQEMTDTQYF. CDR3 DNA sequence: TGTGCCAGCAGACAGGAGATGACAGATACGCAGTATTTT.

This clonotype was counted at least ten times. The chain joins TRBV7-9 to TRBJ1-4; no clear D. CDR3 size: 12 residues. V was cut by 5 bases and J by 6 bases, with 7 bases left in between. CDR1 SEHNR and CDR2 FQNEAQ come from the germline V gene (reference sequence). The CDR3 loop is CASSPLHEKLFF. The CDR3 DNA is TGTGCCAGCAGCCCATTACATGAAAAACTGTTTTTT. Based on the CDR3 plus reference TRBV7-9 and TRBJ1-4, the full variable domain is DTGVSQNPRHKITKRGQNVTFRCDPISEHNRLYWYRQTLGQGPEFLTYFQNEAQLEKSRLLSDRFSAERPKGSFSTLEIQRTEQGDSAMYLCASSPLHEKLFFGSGTQLSVL.

This clonotype came up many times. The V gene is TRBV20-1, the J gene TRBJ2-7; perhaps TRBD2 as D (5 bases). Trimming took off 3 bases at V and 2 bases at J, with 8 bases between the two ends. Germline CDR1 is DFQATT and CDR2 is SNEGSKA (reference sequence). This CDR3 is 12 amino acids long. CDR3 sequence: CSASGDPYEQYF. CDR3 coding DNA: TGCAGTGCTAGCGGGGATCCCTACGAGCAGTACTTC.

This clonotype is termed medium-sized (0.01 to 0.1%). The chain joins TRBV5-1 to TRBJ2-7; 7 nucleotides agree with TRBD1. Germline lookup yields CDR1 SGHRS and CDR2 YFSETQ. CDR3 length: 14 amino acids. The V gene end was trimmed by 0 bases and the J gene end by 6 bases; junction bases not matched to a gene: 6. CDR3 protein: CASSLDISGGEQYF. Written as DNA, the CDR3 is TGCGCCAGCAGCTTGGACATCTCAGGGGGCGAGCAGTACTTC.

This clonotype has at least ten counts. J is TRBJ2-1 and V is TRBV5-1; D not resolved. Trimming cost V 4 bases and J 6 bases, with 11 bases left between them. The CDR3 totals 13 residues. Germline V gives CDR1 SGHRS, CDR2 YFSETQ. The CDR3 bases are TGCGCCAGCAGCACGTCTAGTCCCAATGAGCAGTTCTTC. This encodes CASSTSSPNEQFF. Full variable domain (outside the CDR3, taken from reference TRBV5-1 and TRBJ2-1): KAGVTQTPRYLIKTRGQQVTLSCSPISGHRSVSWYQQTPGQGLQFLFEYFSETQRNKGNFPGRFSGRQFSNSRSEMNVSTLELGDSALYLCASSTSSPNEQFFGPGTRLTVL.

This clonotype occurred many times. This rearrangement joins TRBV9 to TRBJ2-5; possibly TRBD1 for D (6 bases). Per germline, CDR1 SGDLS and CDR2 YYNGEE. This CDR3 region has 17 residues. V lost 2 bases to trimming and J lost 5 bases, with 22 bases between them. The CDR3 loop is CASSVTSGTPAGETQYF. CDR3 nucleotides: TGTGCCAGCAGCGTTACTTCCGGGACACCAGCCGGGGAGACCCAGTACTTC.

The chain joins TRBV29-1 to TRBJ1-1, with a possible D match to TRBD1 (5 bases). The germline V gene encodes CDR1 SQVTM and CDR2 ANQGSEA. V was cut by 0 bases and J by 3 bases, with 14 bases left in between. The CDR3 consists of 15 residues. The CDR3 nucleotides are TGCAGCGTTGAAGATTGGGGAGCAGGGTACACTGAAGCTTTCTTT. This gives the protein CSVEDWGAGYTEAFF.

This clonotype has at least ten counts. V gene TRBV6-2 or TRBV6-3 combines with J gene TRBJ2-4; TRBD2 agrees at 8 bases. Losses at the gene ends were 5 bases for V and 2 bases for J; bases not matched to a gene: 8. The germline V gene has CDR1 MNHEY and CDR2 SVGEGT. There are 16 residues in the CDR3. The CDR3 DNA follows: TGTGCCAGCAGTCCTACGGGGGGGCCCCCCAAAAACATTCAGTACTTC. Protein product: CASSPTGGPPKNIQYF.

This clonotype was seen many times. The chain is built from TRBV20-1 and TRBJ2-1, with TRBD2 identical over 8 bases. Germline V gene sequence: CDR1 DFQATT, CDR2 SNEGSKA (reference sequence). After removal of 1 base from V and 6 bases from J, the junction contained 2 bases not matched to a gene. The CDR3 runs to 13 residues. CDR3 coding DNA: TGCAGTGCTAGAGGACTAGCGTCCAATGAGCAGTTCTTC. This gives the protein CSARGLASNEQFF.

The chain carries TRBV13 and TRBJ2-5; possibly TRBD1 for D (5 bases). Germline-derived CDR1 and CDR2 are PRHDT and FYEKMQ (reference sequence). This CDR3 is 14 amino acids long. Trimming shortened V by 3 bases and J by 2 bases, and 10 bases separated the two germline ends. CDR3 DNA sequence: TGTGCCAGCAGCTTCCCGACAGAACAAGAGACCCAGTACTTC. Translating gives CASSFPTEQETQYF.

This clonotype came up many times. The rearrangement joins TRBV12-3 or TRBV12-4 to TRBJ2-2, with D unresolved. Trimming stripped 6 bases from V and 5 bases from J, with 4 bases between. The CDR3 covers 11 residues. CDR3 nucleotide sequence: TGTGCCAGCAGACAGACCGGGGAGCTGTTTTTT. This translates into CASRQTGELFF.

This clonotype is categorized as medium-sized. V and J are TRBV12-3 or TRBV12-4 and TRBJ2-3, with D possibly matching TRBD2 (5 bases). The germline V and J ends were trimmed by 5 bases and 4 bases, with 13 bases remaining between them. CDR3 length: 14 amino acids. As DNA, the CDR3 is TGTGCCAGCAGTCCGGGCCATAGCGCAGATACGCAGTATTTT. This translates into CASSPGHSADTQYF.

The chain carries TRBV27 and TRBJ1-2; possibly TRBD1 for D (5 bases). V was pared by 0 bases and J by 7 bases, with 12 bases between. The CDR3 runs 14 residues. Germline-derived CDR1 and CDR2 are MNHEY and SMNVEV (reference sequence). DNA for the CDR3: TGTGCCAGCAGTTTATCAGGGGTTGGGAGTGGCTACACCTTC. Its protein is CASSLSGVGSGYTF.

This clonotype was counted many times. J is TRBJ1-2 and V is TRBV20-1; D not certain. Germline-derived CDR1 and CDR2 are DFQATT and SNEGSKA (reference sequence). The V end lost 5 bases, the J end lost 4 bases, and 14 bases lay between the germline ends. The CDR3 length is 13 residues. The CDR3 is CSAWMGNGYGYTF. DNA for the CDR3: TGCAGTGCTTGGATGGGGAACGGCTATGGCTACACCTTC.

This clonotype was recorded many times. The chain joins TRBV29-1 to TRBJ2-7; 8 bases fit TRBD1. This CDR3 spans 16 amino acids. In germline, CDR1 is SQVTM, CDR2 ANQGSEA. V was clipped by 1 base and J by 3 bases; unmatched bases: 11. Written as DNA, the CDR3 is TGCAGCGTTGAAGTCAATAGAGTGGGACAGGACTACGAGCAGTACTTC. Its protein product is CSVEVNRVGQDYEQYF.

This clonotype has ten or more counts. The V and J genes are TRBV11-3 and TRBJ2-1, with unresolved D. Germline values: CDR1 SGHNT, CDR2 YENEEA. Trimming cost V 3 bases and J 4 bases, with 7 bases left between them. The CDR3 is 13 amino acids. The CDR3 coding sequence is TGTGCCAGCAGCTTCGGACGATACAATGAGCAGTTCTTC. Residues: CASSFGRYNEQFF. Full variable domain (missing parts from reference TRBV11-3 and TRBJ2-1): EAGVVQSPRYKIIEKKQPVAFWCNPISGHNTLYWYLQNLGQGPELLIRYENEEAVDDSQLPKDRFSAERLKGVDSTLKIQPAELGDSAVYLCASSFGRYNEQFFGPGTRLTVL.

This clonotype has ten or more counts. The V call is TRBV4-1, the J call TRBJ2-2; the D gene is possibly TRBD1 (6 bases). V gave up 0 bases and J gave up 0 bases, with 11 bases separating them. The germline V gene has CDR1 MGHRA and CDR2 YSYEKL. This CDR3 contains 17 residues. In nucleotides, the CDR3 is TGCGCCAGCAGCCAAGAACAGGGAGTGACGAACACCGGGGAGCTGTTTTTT. Translated: CASSQEQGVTNTGELFF.

This clonotype was seen ten or more times. The chain employs TRBV5-1 and TRBJ2-1; 9 nucleotides match TRBD2. Germline assignment: CDR1 SGHRS and CDR2 YFSETQ. This CDR3 spans 15 amino acids. V gave up 2 bases and J gave up 8 bases; unmatched junction bases: 8. CDR3 region: CASSFERGDGDEQFF. CDR3 sequence (DNA): TGCGCCAGCAGCTTTGAGCGGGGGGATGGAGATGAGCAGTTCTTC.

This clonotype was recorded at least ten times. The chain has TRBV29-1 and TRBJ2-7; D perhaps matches TRBD1 (6 bases). The V gene's germline CDR1 is SQVTM and CDR2 ANQGSEA. The CDR3 totals 13 residues. The V and J ends lost 3 bases and 7 bases respectively, with 16 bases between them. The CDR3 nucleotides are TGCAGCGTTGATGGGGACACCTTTAGGGAGCAGTACTTC. Translating gives CSVDGDTFREQYF.

This clonotype was seen repeatedly, ten times or more. This chain joins TRBV7-9 and TRBJ2-5; D remains ambiguous. The germline V gene encodes CDR1 SEHNR and CDR2 FQNEAQ (reference sequence). Trimming cost V 4 bases and J 3 bases, with 9 bases left between them. This CDR3 contains 13 residues. The CDR3 DNA is TGTGCCAGCAGCTCCACGTTGAAAGAGACCCAGTACTTC. Protein product: CASSSTLKETQYF.

This clonotype was seen at least ten times. This chain links TRBV15 with TRBJ2-1; 7 positions agree with TRBD2. CDR3 length: 15 amino acids. The V and J ends lost 3 bases and 4 bases, in that order; junction bases with no gene match: 6. Per germline, CDR1 LNHNV and CDR2 YYDKDF (reference sequence). CDR3 sequence: CATSSLGGSYNEQFF. For the CDR3, the DNA is TGTGCCACCAGCAGCCTCGGGGGGTCTTACAATGAGCAGTTCTTC.

This clonotype came up many times. This rearrangement joins TRBV28 to TRBJ2-7, with a possible D match to TRBD1 (5 bases). Between the trimmed V and J ends, which lost 7 bases and 0 bases, there was a span of 16 bases. The CDR3 covers 15 residues. Germline values: CDR1 MDHEN, CDR2 SYDVKM. CDR3 region: CASTPRMGPSYEQYF. The CDR3 DNA sequence: TGTGCCAGCACCCCCAGGATGGGGCCCTCCTACGAGCAGTACTTC.

This clonotype was counted at least ten times. The chain has TRBV29-1 and TRBJ2-1; no reliable D call. Trimming removed 3 bases at V and 0 bases at J, with 6 bases between. Germline V gene lookup returns CDR1 SQVTM and CDR2 ANQGSEA. The CDR3 is made up of 13 amino acids. The CDR3 bases are TGCAGCGTTGACGGGCTCTCCTACAATGAGCAGTTCTTC. Protein: CSVDGLSYNEQFF.

This clonotype was seen repeatedly, ten times or more. The V and J genes are TRBV12-3 or TRBV12-4 and TRBJ2-1, with D maybe TRBD2 (5 bases). The CDR3 length is 11 residues. Trimming removed 7 bases from V and 13 bases from J, with 14 bases in between. For the CDR3, the DNA is TGTGCCAGCATCTCAAGCGGCCTTCAGTTCTTC. This translates into CASISSGLQFF.

The rearrangement links TRBV20-1 to TRBJ2-2, with a possible D match to TRBD2 (5 bases). Germline V CDR1 and CDR2: DFQATT, SNEGSKA (reference sequence). CDR3 length: 17 amino acids. Trimming stripped 6 bases from V and 5 bases from J, with 25 bases between. CDR3 region: CSAPGEGFAGWTGELFF. The CDR3 region has the DNA TGCAGTGCCCCCGGGGAAGGATTCGCGGGTTGGACCGGGGAGCTGTTTTTT.

This rearrangement joins TRBV4-2 to TRBJ2-7, with D unresolved. V lost 0 bases and J lost 0, with 6 bases in between. The CDR3 totals 14 residues. Germline values: CDR1 LGHNA, CDR2 YNFKEQ. The CDR3 coding sequence is TGTGCCAGCAGCCAAGATCGAGACTCCTACGAGCAGTACTTC. This codes for CASSQDRDSYEQYF.

Ten or more counts support this clonotype. The chain employs TRBV7-8 and TRBJ1-6, with D possibly TRBD1 on 6 matching bases. Germline values: CDR1 SGHVS, CDR2 FQNEAQ. The CDR3 contains 14 residues. Trimming shortened V by 0 bases and J by 7 bases, and 7 bases separated the two germline ends. The CDR3 sequence is CASSLAGTNSPLHF. The CDR3 DNA reads as TGTGCCAGCAGCTTAGCAGGGACAAATTCACCCCTCCACTTT.

In this sample, this clonotype turned up many times. The V and J genes are TRBV6-5 and TRBJ2-7; no definite D call. Germline V gene sequence: CDR1 MNHEY, CDR2 SVGAGI. CDR3 size: 14 residues. Between the trimmed V and J ends, which lost 0 bases and 2 bases, there was a span of 8 bases. The DNA of the CDR3 is TGTGCCAGCAGTTACTCGGGTCGCGCCTACGAGCAGTACTTC. This gives the protein CASSYSGRAYEQYF.

The chain carries TRBV30 and TRBJ2-1; possibly TRBD2 for D (5 bases). V dropped 6 bases and J dropped 2 bases, with 5 bases sitting between them. Germline lookup yields CDR1 GTSNPN and CDR2 SVGIG (reference sequence). The length of the CDR3 is 11 residues. The CDR3 is CACGTYNEQFF. DNA for the CDR3: TGTGCCTGCGGGACCTACAATGAGCAGTTCTTC.

This clonotype was recorded at least ten times. The J gene is TRBJ2-4, the V gene TRBV6-1, with 7 bases that match TRBD1. The J segment lost 1 base and the V segment lost 5 bases, leaving 11 bases of the junction unmatched. CDR3 length: 17 amino acids. Per the germline V gene, CDR1 is MNHNS and CDR2 is SASEGT. CDR3 bases: TGTGCCAGCAGTCCCCAAACAGGGGTCCGGGCCAAAAACATTCAGTACTTC. Its protein product is CASSPQTGVRAKNIQYF.